This TCR beta chain was captured by sequencing in a study of Ad26.COV2.S vaccination and SARS-CoV-2 variants. General study findings and limits: Placebo and vaccine recipients had non-spike TCR breadth that was similar. Breadth and depth estimates from TCRs may understate total T cell responses. CD8+ and CD4+ T cells specific for spike reportedly responded with substantial breadth after vaccination.

The V gene's germline CDR1 is LNHDA and CDR2 SQIVND (reference sequence). Trimming left V 4 bases short and J 0 bases short, with 6 bases between. The CDR3 has 13 amino acids. Treatment denoted: 15 to 20 received Ad26.COV2.S at low or high dose, single or two shots; 5 received placebo; per-sample allocation not given. Each sample was drawn 63 days after the first injection (of vaccine or placebo). Note on this clone: What it recognizes is unknown.

The method was immunoSEQ multiplex PCR; TCRdb's version includes in-frame clones alone and lacks a portion of them. This table holds about 460,000 clones, 70% to 90% found once. The rearrangement joins TRBV19 to TRBJ1-1; D is unclear. The starting material was peripheral blood, obtained in a trial of Ad26.COV2.S vaccine versus placebo. The sequence came from a person aged 18-65 years who received the Ad26.COV2.S COVID-19 vaccine or a placebo. CDR3 nucleotide sequence: TGTGCCAGTAGTAAGTGGGTGAACACTGAAGCTTTCTTT. The encoded protein is CASSKWVNTEAFF.